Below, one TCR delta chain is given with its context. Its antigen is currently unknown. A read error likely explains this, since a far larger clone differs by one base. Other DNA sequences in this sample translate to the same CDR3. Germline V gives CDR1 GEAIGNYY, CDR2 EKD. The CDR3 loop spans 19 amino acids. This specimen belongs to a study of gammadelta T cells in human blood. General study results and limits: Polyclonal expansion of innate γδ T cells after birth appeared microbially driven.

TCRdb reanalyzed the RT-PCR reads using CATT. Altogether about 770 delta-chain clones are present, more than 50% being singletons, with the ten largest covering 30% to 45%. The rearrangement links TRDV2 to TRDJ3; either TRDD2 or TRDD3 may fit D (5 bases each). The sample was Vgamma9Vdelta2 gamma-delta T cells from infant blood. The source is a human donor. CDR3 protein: CACDTPGGFRSWDTRQMFF. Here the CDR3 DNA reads TGTGCCTGTGACACGCCCGGGGGCTTCCGCTCCTGGGACACTCGACAGATGTTTTTC.